Sequencing of this TCR beta chain was carried out in a study of OX40 agonist ivuxolimab in advanced cancers. The table came from immunoSEQ multiplex PCR; TCRdb's copy has only in-frame clones and leaves some out. The sample lists under 80,000 clones; around nine tenths were seen once. Only a few counts were recorded for this clone. From germline, CDR1 is MNHNS and CDR2 SASEGT. The J segment lost 13 bases and the V segment lost 3 bases, leaving 5 bases of the junction unmatched. CDR3 length: 13 amino acids. The rearrangement links TRBV6-1 to TRBJ2-1; 11 bases align to TRBD1. This specimen consisted of CD4+ or CD8+ T cells sorted from blood, obtained in a trial of the OX40 agonist ivuxolimab. The receptor comes from an adult with an advanced solid tumor such as melanoma, head and neck, liver or kidney cancer. The CDR3 sequence is CASSDRDRGIQFF. CDR3 DNA: TGTGCCAGCAGTGACCGGGACAGGGGGATACAGTTCTTC.